This entry lists 30 T cell receptor beta chains sequenced from one sample in a study of T cells in Graves' hyperthyroidism and ophthalmopathy. Amplified TCR beta CDR3 regions derived from RNA transcripts. A set of HTBI primers served as the primers for a first-round RT-PCR of the TCR CDR3. MiXCR was run by TCRdb on the multiplex PCR reads, yielding one entry per CDR3 protein. The table includes 500,000 or so distinct CDR3 sequences, 15% to 20% detected once. Sequencing input: blood. These receptors all stem from a woman between 18 and 29 years old with Graves' ophthalmopathy.

At least ten counts were recorded for this clonotype. The V call is TRBV27, the J call TRBJ1-2, with 9 bases matching TRBD1. Germline CDR1 is MNHEY and CDR2 is SMNVEV (reference sequence). The CDR3 has 14 amino acids. The J segment lost 8 bases and the V segment lost 5 bases, leaving 9 bases of the junction unmatched. CDR3 in DNA: TGTGCCAGCAGTGCCCGGGACAGGGTACACGGCTACACCTTC. As protein: CASSARDRVHGYTF.

This clonotype was detected many times. The rearrangement joins TRBV28 to TRBJ1-1; perhaps TRBD1 as D (5 bases). V lost 3 bases to trimming and J lost 1 base, with 9 bases between them. The CDR3 is 14 amino acids. Germline V CDR1 and CDR2: MDHEN, SYDVKM. For the CDR3, the DNA is TGTGCCAGCAGTTTTGGGGACCGGAACACTGAAGCTTTCTTT. Its protein product is CASSFGDRNTEAFF.

This clonotype was seen at least ten times. This sequence joins TRBV13 and TRBJ2-2; D is unclear. The V end lost 1 base, the J end lost 7 bases, and 7 bases lay between the germline ends. The length of the CDR3 is 13 residues. CDR1 PRHDT and CDR2 FYEKMQ come from the germline V gene (reference sequence). CDR3 DNA sequence: TGTGCCAGCAGCTTAGATGGAGTCGGGGAGCTGTTTTTT. This encodes CASSLDGVGELFF.

This clonotype was picked up many times. The genes are TRBV5-1 and TRBJ2-7, with 8 bases identical to TRBD1. With V trimmed by 4 bases and J by 7 bases, 10 bases remained unmatched. Germline V lookup: CDR1 SGHRS, CDR2 YFSETQ. The CDR3 length is 14 residues. The CDR3 region is CASSPVGTGPEQYF. CDR3 DNA sequence: TGCGCCAGCAGCCCGGTCGGGACAGGCCCTGAGCAGTACTTC.

This clonotype occurred many times. The CDR3 here is CASRAGTGGRGTEAFF. The CDR3 bases are TGTGCCAGCAGAGCCGGGACAGGGGGTCGGGGCACTGAAGCTTTCTTT. This chain uses TRBV6-1 with TRBJ1-1, with 11 bases lining up with TRBD1. Germline V gene data show CDR1 as MNHNS and CDR2 as SASEGT. Trimming removed 6 bases from V and 4 bases from J; junction bases left unmatched: 10. The CDR3 loop spans 16 amino acids.

The chain joins TRBV27 to TRBJ2-7, with a tentative D call TRBD1 (5 bases). Per the germline V gene, CDR1 is MNHEY and CDR2 is SMNVEV (reference sequence). Trimming took off 5 bases at V and 1 base at J, with 9 bases between the two ends. The CDR3 length is 13 residues. The CDR3 is CASSQKGSYEQYF. CDR3 in DNA: TGTGCCAGCAGTCAAAAGGGGTCCTACGAGCAGTACTTC.

This clonotype was seen a handful of times. The V gene is TRBV28, the J gene TRBJ2-7, with no clear D. The V end was cut by 5 bases, the J end by 6 bases, with 17 bases between. This CDR3 has 14 residues. CDR1 is MDHEN and CDR2 is SYDVKM in the germline V gene. The CDR3 sequence is CASSDPLRRSEQYF. The CDR3 DNA is TGTGCCAGCAGTGACCCCCTGAGGCGCTCCGAGCAGTACTTC.

This clonotype was seen repeatedly, ten times or more. The V and J genes are TRBV6-2 or TRBV6-3 and TRBJ2-7; the match to TRBD2 covers 11 bases. The CDR3 extends over 15 amino acids. Germline V gene lookup returns CDR1 MNHEY and CDR2 SVGEGT. V dropped 5 bases and J dropped 1; count of bases not matched to a gene: 4. The CDR3 coding sequence is TGTGCCAGCAGTACTGGGACTAGCGGTTCCTACGAGCAGTACTTC. Translating gives CASSTGTSGSYEQYF.

This clonotype was seen more than once but under ten times. V and J are TRBV27 and TRBJ2-1, with D possibly called TRBD1 or TRBD2 (5 bases each). The V gene lost 0 bases and the J gene lost 2 bases, with 8 bases spanning the gap. The length of the CDR3 is 15 residues. Germline assignment: CDR1 MNHEY and CDR2 SMNVEV (reference sequence). DNA for the CDR3: TGTGCCAGCAGTTTATCAGGGACCCCCTACAATGAGCAGTTCTTC. It yields the protein CASSLSGTPYNEQFF.

This clonotype occurred a few times. V is TRBV27 and J is TRBJ2-1, with D possibly being TRBD2 (5 bases). Germline values: CDR1 MNHEY, CDR2 SMNVEV (reference sequence). The CDR3 runs to 14 residues. The germline V and J ends were trimmed by 2 bases and 6 bases, with 11 bases remaining between them. CDR3: CASSLTAGLNEQFF. The CDR3 bases are TGTGCCAGCAGTTTAACGGCGGGCCTCAATGAGCAGTTCTTC.

Remarks on this clonotype: It may be a read error: a sequence one base away is much more abundant. The J gene is TRBJ1-1, the V gene TRBV20-1; 10 positions agree with TRBD1. This CDR3 is built from 14 residues. Germline V gives CDR1 DFQATT, CDR2 SNEGSKA (reference sequence). V was pared by 5 bases and J by 3 bases, with 6 bases of the junction left unmatched. Here the CDR3 reads CSAADRGQDTEAFF. Here the CDR3 DNA reads TGCAGTGCTGCCGACAGGGGGCAAGACACTGAAGCTTTCTTT.

V usage is TRBV6-1 and J usage is TRBJ2-3; TRBD2 agrees at 8 bases. Germline-derived CDR1 and CDR2 are MNHNS and SASEGT. The CDR3 runs 14 residues. J gave up 4 bases and V 4 bases, and 4 bases lay outside the gene matches. This CDR3 reads CASSGLARADTQYF. The CDR3 DNA reads TGTGCCAGCAGTGGACTAGCGCGCGCAGATACGCAGTATTTT.

The chain links TRBV6-2 or TRBV6-3 to TRBJ1-4, with unresolved D. The CDR3 is 16 amino acids. From germline, CDR1 is MNHEY and CDR2 SVGEGT. Trimming removed 4 bases at V and 7 bases at J, with 19 bases between. CDR3 DNA: TGTGCCAGCAGTTTCGACCCCAGGACGAGGAGTGAAAAACTGTTTTTT. Translated, it gives CASSFDPRTRSEKLFF.

J is TRBJ2-1 and V is TRBV4-1; no clear D. The ends were cut back, 2 bases at V and 6 bases at J, with 14 bases in the middle. The CDR3 is 15 amino acids. Germline CDR1 MGHRA, CDR2 YSYEKL. The CDR3: CASSQWRQDSNEQFF. In DNA form, the CDR3 reads TGCGCCAGCAGCCAATGGCGGCAGGATAGCAATGAGCAGTTCTTC.

There are a few counts of this clonotype. CDR3 amino acids: CASSLGAGPNYGYTF. The CDR3 bases are TGTGCCAGCAGCCTTGGGGCAGGGCCTAACTATGGCTACACCTTC. The J gene is TRBJ1-2, the V gene TRBV6-2 or TRBV6-3, with D possibly being TRBD1 (5 bases). Germline V CDR1 and CDR2: MNHEY, SVGEGT. This CDR3 is built from 15 residues. The V end was cut by 6 bases, the J end by 0 bases, with 14 bases between.

This clonotype was observed at least ten times. The chain joins TRBV7-2 to TRBJ1-1; D unresolved. The ends were cut back, 1 base at V and 7 bases at J, with 13 bases in the middle. The CDR3 runs 14 residues. Germline CDR1 is SGHTA and CDR2 is FQGNSA. CDR3 bases: TGTGCCAGCAGCTTAGTTGGGCCATACTATGAAGCTTTCTTT. Encoded protein: CASSLVGPYYEAFF. The complete variable domain, with remaining parts taken from reference TRBV7-2 and TRBJ1-1, reads GAGVSQSPSNKVTEKGKDVELRCDPISGHTALYWYRQSLGQGLEFLIYFQGNSAPDKSGLPSDRFSAERTGGSVSTLTIQRTQQEDSAVYLCASSLVGPYYEAFFGQGTRLTVV.

This sequence joins TRBV6-2 or TRBV6-3 and TRBJ2-2; the match to TRBD2 covers 11 bases. V lost 6 bases and J lost 6; bases outside the gene matches: 6. The CDR3 runs 15 residues. The germline V gene has CDR1 MNHEY and CDR2 SVGEGT. The DNA of the CDR3 is TGTGCCAGCAGGAGGACTAGCGGGTTACCCGGGGAGCTGTTTTTT. This gives the protein CASRRTSGLPGELFF.

The chain uses TRBV11-2 and TRBJ2-5; 8 nucleotides match TRBD2. This CDR3 comprises 15 residues. Looked up from germline, CDR1 is SGHAT and CDR2 is FQNNGV. Trimming removed 4 bases from V and 5 bases from J; junction bases left unmatched: 9. The CDR3 spells CASSYLGGGWETQYF. The CDR3 bases are TGTGCCAGCAGCTACTTAGGCGGGGGGTGGGAGACCCAGTACTTC.

This clonotype was observed a few times. The junction shows a germline mismatch at one end, possibly a read error. The rearrangement uses TRBV7-2 and TRBJ1-6, with a weak D call TRBD1 (6 bases). CDR3 size: 15 residues. Germline values: CDR1 SGHTA, CDR2 FQGNSA. The CDR3 DNA reads as TGTGCCAGTAGCTTACAGGGTCATACCAATTCACCCCTCCACTTT. As protein: CASSLQGHTNSPLHF.

This clonotype was counted a few times. V usage is TRBV20-1 and J usage is TRBJ1-3; D is perhaps TRBD1 (6 bases). CDR3 size: 14 residues. The V end lost 1 base, the J end lost 7 bases, and 14 bases lay between the germline ends. CDR1 and CDR2 from the germline V gene are DFQATT and SNEGSKA (reference sequence). The CDR3 is CSARVGGPVNTIYF. The CDR3 DNA sequence: TGCAGTGCTAGAGTCGGGGGGCCGGTGAACACCATATATTTT.

This clonotype appeared a few times. The chain employs TRBV2 and TRBJ2-7, with a possible D match to TRBD1 (6 bases). V was clipped by 4 bases and J by 1 base, with 17 bases between them. Germline CDR1 is SNHLY and CDR2 is FYNNEI. This CDR3 is built from 16 residues. This chain's CDR3 is CASSVAEGVSSYEQYF. Written as DNA, the CDR3 is TGTGCCAGCAGTGTTGCTGAGGGGGTCTCTTCCTACGAGCAGTACTTC.

This clonotype was counted many times. This chain uses TRBV18 with TRBJ2-1; D remains ambiguous. From germline, CDR1 is KGHSH and CDR2 LQKENI. The CDR3 contains 17 residues. Trimming stripped 4 bases from V and 0 bases from J, with 16 bases between. CDR3 in amino acids: CASSLLMLGGSYNEQFF. The CDR3 nucleotides are TGTGCCAGCTCACTCTTGATGCTGGGTGGCTCCTACAATGAGCAGTTCTTC.

This clonotype was seen a few times. The chain uses TRBV6-1 and TRBJ2-1; no firm D call. Germline V CDR1 and CDR2: MNHNS, SASEGT. V dropped 5 bases and J dropped 9 bases, with 8 bases sitting between them. There are 11 residues in the CDR3. The CDR3 DNA reads as TGTGCCAGCAGTAGACTGTTTGAGCAGTTCTTC. It specifies CASSRLFEQFF.

This clonotype has at least ten counts. The rearrangement links TRBV7-8 to TRBJ1-1; D is unresolved. Germline V lookup: CDR1 SGHVS, CDR2 FQNEAQ. Trimming pared 5 bases from V and 1 base from J, leaving 11 bases between. CDR3 length: 14 amino acids. The DNA for the CDR3 is TGTGCCAGCAGCCATAGTTCTGAGAACACTGAAGCTTTCTTT. The encoded protein is CASSHSSENTEAFF.

This clonotype was seen many times. The V call is TRBV3-1, the J call TRBJ1-1; D not certain. This CDR3 has 13 amino acids. CDR1 is LGHDT, CDR2 YNNKEL, per germline (reference sequence). Trimming took off 2 bases at V and 5 bases at J, with 9 bases between the two ends. CDR3 amino acids: CASSQSLWTEAFF. CDR3 in DNA: TGTGCCAGCAGCCAATCTCTGTGGACTGAAGCTTTCTTT.

This clonotype was recorded a few times. This chain connects TRBV15 to TRBJ2-5, with 7 bases that match TRBD1. V trimming: 1 base; J trimming: 3 bases; junction bases outside the gene matches: 8. Germline lookup yields CDR1 LNHNV and CDR2 YYDKDF (reference sequence). This CDR3 spans 16 amino acids. This CDR3 reads CATSRGQQGREETQYF. Written as DNA, the CDR3 is TGTGCCACCAGCAGAGGTCAACAGGGGCGGGAAGAGACCCAGTACTTC.

This clonotype was detected only a few times. This may be a read error: a much more frequent sequence differs by one nucleotide. The chain carries TRBV6-1 and TRBJ1-3; D gene unclear. The CDR3 spans 12 residues. The germline V gene encodes CDR1 MNHNS and CDR2 SASEGT. With 8 bases removed from V and 4 bases from J, the gap between germline ends came to 9 bases. The CDR3 spells CASHGEGNTIYF. CDR3 coding DNA: TGTGCCAGCCACGGAGAAGGAAACACCATATATTTT.

This clonotype was observed once. The gene calls are TRBV7-2 and TRBJ2-1, with TRBD1 as a possible D gene (7 bases). Trimming pared 5 bases from V and 6 bases from J, leaving 20 bases between. The germline CDR1 and CDR2 sequences are SGHTA and FQGNSA. The CDR3 is 16 residues long. CDR3 protein: CASSPQTGRLGNEQFF. The DNA for the CDR3 is TGTGCCAGCAGCCCACAGACAGGGAGGTTAGGCAATGAGCAGTTCTTC. The whole variable domain, filled in from reference TRBV7-2 and TRBJ2-1, reads GAGVSQSPSNKVTEKGKDVELRCDPISGHTALYWYRQSLGQGLEFLIYFQGNSAPDKSGLPSDRFSAERTGGSVSTLTIQRTQQEDSAVYLCASSPQTGRLGNEQFFGPGTRLTVL.

In its sample, this clonotype was seen many times. The chain employs TRBV7-2 and TRBJ2-1; 12 bases line up with TRBD2. Germline V lookup: CDR1 SGHTA, CDR2 FQGNSA. The CDR3 extends over 18 amino acids. The V gene end was trimmed by 4 bases and the J gene end by 9 bases; junction bases not matched to a gene: 16. CDR3 sequence: CASSSTPLAGGLGGEQFF. In nucleotides, the CDR3 is TGTGCCAGCAGCTCAACCCCCCTAGCGGGAGGGCTTGGGGGTGAGCAGTTCTTC.

This chain connects TRBV10-3 to TRBJ2-1; 9 nucleotides agree with TRBD1. This CDR3 region has 12 residues. Germline loops: CDR1 ENHRY, CDR2 SYGVKD. V trimming: 10 bases; J trimming: 8 bases; junction bases outside the gene matches: 6. CDR3 in amino acids: CASTGGSDEQFF. CDR3 coding DNA: TGTGCCAGCACAGGGGGCTCAGATGAGCAGTTCTTC.